What follows are 23 T cell receptor beta chains derived from one specimen sequenced in a study of blood T cell repertoires in COVID-19. Using immunoSEQ multiplex PCR, the repertoire was profiled, and TCRdb retains in-frame clones only, with some absent. The table has 65,000 to 70,000 clones, 75% to 90% seen once; the top ten hold 16%. What was sequenced was peripheral blood. These receptors all come from a man between 40 and 49 years old with COVID-19, enrolled during active disease.

This chain joins TRBV4-2 and TRBJ1-1; the D is unclear. The germline V gene encodes CDR1 LGHNA and CDR2 YNFKEQ. Deletions cut 4 bases from V and 0 bases from J, with 9 bases between. The CDR3 has 14 amino acids. The CDR3 coding sequence is TGTGCCAGCAGCCGTGACACCCTGAACACTGAAGCTTTCTTT. This sequence encodes CASSRDTLNTEAFF.

The chain carries TRBV18 and TRBJ2-7; 9 positions match TRBD1. This CDR3 contains 15 residues. V shed 5 bases, J shed 6 bases, and the junction held 11 bases outside the gene matches. CDR1 is KGHSH, CDR2 LQKENI, per germline. CDR3 residues: CASSTNSGTGSEQYF. CDR3 coding DNA: TGTGCCAGCTCAACTAACTCCGGGACAGGGTCCGAGCAGTACTTC.

This chain links TRBV10-3 with TRBJ2-5, with 8 bases fitting TRBD2. Trimming at V came to 6 bases and at J to 4 bases, leaving 7 bases not matched to a gene. The CDR3 is made up of 14 amino acids. Germline V gene data show CDR1 as ENHRY and CDR2 as SYGVKD. This CDR3 is CAIRREGLGETQYF. CDR3 in DNA: TGTGCCATCAGACGGGAGGGGTTGGGAGAGACCCAGTACTTC.

CDR3: CASTGSSYEQYF. The CDR3 DNA sequence: TGTGCCAGCACCGGTAGTTCATACGAGCAGTACTTC. This sequence joins TRBV12-3 or TRBV12-4 and TRBJ2-7; no definite D call. V was cut by 7 bases and J by 4 bases, with 11 bases left in between. The CDR3 runs to 12 residues.

This clone was detected only once. Germline and junction disagree at one end, which may indicate a read error. The CDR3 DNA is TGTGCCAGCAGTTCCTCCCTCCGGGGTTGGTTTGACTTC. Protein product: CASSSSLRGWFDF. The chain joins TRBV12-3 or TRBV12-4 to TRBJ2-7, with D perhaps TRBD2 (5 bases). The CDR3 runs to 13 residues.

In the case of this clone: The sample carries other DNA sequences with the same CDR3. The chain recombines TRBV7-9 with TRBJ1-1; 8 bases agree with TRBD1. The trim removed 5 bases at V and 4 bases at J, leaving 3 bases unmatched. Germline values: CDR1 SEHNR, CDR2 FQNEAQ (reference sequence). The CDR3 runs to 13 residues. As DNA, the CDR3 is TGTGCCAGCAGCCGACAGGGGAGCACTGAAGCTTTCTTT. Translating it yields CASSRQGSTEAFF.

This clone was counted a single time. This chain links TRBV4-1 with TRBJ2-1, with D perhaps matching TRBD1 (6 bases). The germline gives CDR1 MGHRA, CDR2 YSYEKL. The CDR3 consists of 15 residues. V dropped 5 bases and J dropped 4 bases, with 15 bases sitting between them. The CDR3 DNA sequence: TGCGCCAGCAGCTTCTCCGGGACAAGATACAATGAGCAGTTCTTC. It is translated as CASSFSGTRYNEQFF.

J is TRBJ1-1 and V is TRBV7-9; perhaps TRBD1 as D (5 bases). Trimming removed 3 bases from V and 3 bases from J, with 8 bases in between. Germline CDR1 reads SEHNR; CDR2 reads FQNEAQ (reference sequence). The CDR3 is made up of 13 amino acids. Here the CDR3 reads CASSFMGHTEAFF. CDR3 coding DNA: TGTGCCAGCAGCTTTATGGGGCACACTGAAGCTTTCTTT.

The chain carries TRBV18 and TRBJ2-1; D remains ambiguous. Per germline, CDR1 KGHSH and CDR2 LQKENI. V dropped 0 bases and J dropped 5 bases, with 11 bases sitting between them. CDR3 size: 15 residues. As DNA, the CDR3 is TGTGCCAGCTCACCACCGGGCAGACAAGACAATGAGCAGTTCTTC. This codes for CASSPPGRQDNEQFF.

The V call is TRBV6-6, the J call TRBJ2-7; TRBD1 matches 8 bases. V lost 6 bases and J lost 7; bases outside the gene matches: 11. CDR3 size: 14 residues. The germline V gene has CDR1 MNHNY and CDR2 SVGAGI (reference sequence). The CDR3 protein is CASSPRQGWREQYF. CDR3 DNA: TGTGCCAGCAGCCCCCGACAGGGGTGGAGAGAGCAGTACTTC.

The chain links TRBV12-3 or TRBV12-4 to TRBJ1-6, with unresolved D. This CDR3 has 13 amino acids. Between the trimmed V and J ends, which lost 6 bases and 6 bases, there was a span of 9 bases. This chain's CDR3 is CASSRKLNSPLHF. Written as DNA, the CDR3 is TGTGCCAGCAGCCGTAAACTTAATTCACCCCTCCACTTT.

The rearrangement uses TRBV9 and TRBJ2-2, with 13 bases that match TRBD2. The V gene's germline CDR1 is SGDLS and CDR2 YYNGEE. The V and J ends lost 4 bases and 4 bases, in that order; junction bases with no gene match: 4. This CDR3 contains 16 residues. This CDR3 reads CASSPTSGGATGELFF. The CDR3, as DNA: TGTGCCAGCAGCCCAACTAGCGGGGGGGCCACCGGGGAGCTGTTTTTT. The full variable domain, rest sourced from reference TRBV9 and TRBJ2-2, is DSGVTQTPKHLITATGQRVTLRCSPRSGDLSVYWYQQSLDQGLQFLIQYYNGEERAKGNILERFSAQQFPDLHSELNLSSLELGDSALYFCASSPTSGGATGELFFGEGSRLTVL.

J is TRBJ2-5 and V is TRBV2; 14 bases agree with TRBD2. The CDR3 has 19 amino acids. V lost 0 bases to trimming and J lost 4 bases; unmatched junction nucleotides: 10. Germline CDR1 is SNHLY and CDR2 is FYNNEI. The CDR3 DNA reads as TGTGCCAGCAGTGAAGCGTTCGGGCGACTAGCGGGGGGGCGAGAGACCCAGTACTTC. Translating it yields CASSEAFGRLAGGRETQYF.

This clone was recorded a few times. The chain joins TRBV7-3 to TRBJ2-1; TRBD2 matches at 9 bases. CDR1 is SGHTA, CDR2 FQGTGA, per germline. V dropped 6 bases and J dropped 10; count of bases not matched to a gene: 10. The CDR3 is 14 residues long. Here the CDR3 reads CASSYTPGLAEQFF. The CDR3 coding sequence is TGTGCCAGCAGTTATACTCCGGGACTAGCAGAGCAGTTCTTC.

This rearrangement joins TRBV28 to TRBJ2-4, with 8 bases that match TRBD1. In germline, CDR1 is MDHEN, CDR2 SYDVKM. The CDR3 spans 12 residues. Trimming at V came to 5 bases and at J to 14 bases, leaving 8 bases not matched to a gene. The CDR3 sequence: CASSLRDRQEYF. CDR3 coding DNA: TGTGCCAGCAGTCTCCGGGACAGGCAGGAGTACTTC. The full variable domain, its missing parts supplied by reference TRBV28 and TRBJ2-4, is DVKVTQSSRYLVKRTGEKVFLECVQDMDHENMFWYRQDPGLGLRLIYFSYDVKMKEKGDIPEGYSVSREKKERFSLILESASTNQTSMYLCASSLRDRQEYFGAGTRLSVL.

This clone came up a few times. The V and J genes are TRBV7-9 and TRBJ1-6, with a tentative D call TRBD1 (5 bases). The CDR3 is 12 residues long. Germline values: CDR1 SEHNR, CDR2 FQNEAQ (reference sequence). Trimming pared 5 bases from V and 10 bases from J, leaving 9 bases between. CDR3 coding DNA: TGTGCCAGCAGCCCCGGACAATCACCCCTCCACTTT. This encodes CASSPGQSPLHF.

This clone has just one count. This chain connects TRBV30 to TRBJ1-6; 7 bases agree with TRBD1. The CDR3 covers 15 residues. J was trimmed by 4 bases and V by 3 bases; bases with no gene match: 6. Germline V gene sequence: CDR1 GTSNPN, CDR2 SVGIG (reference sequence). The CDR3 region is CAWRGDSRYNSPLHF. The CDR3 DNA sequence: TGTGCCTGGAGGGGGGACAGCAGATATAATTCACCCCTCCACTTT.

V gene TRBV2 combines with J gene TRBJ2-7, with 7 bases matching TRBD1. The CDR3 sequence is 17 residues long. Per germline, CDR1 SNHLY and CDR2 FYNNEI. After removal of 6 bases from V and 0 bases from J, the junction contained 14 bases not matched to a gene. The CDR3: CASRRGTAGRASYEQYF. In DNA form, the CDR3 reads TGTGCCAGCAGGCGAGGGACAGCCGGCCGGGCCTCCTACGAGCAGTACTTC.

The rearrangement uses TRBV5-1 and TRBJ1-1, with D perhaps TRBD1 (5 bases). V gave up 4 bases and J gave up 1 base, with 8 bases separating them. This CDR3 comprises 13 residues. CDR1 and CDR2 (germline): SGHRS, YFSETQ. For the CDR3, the DNA is TGCGCCAGCAGCCACGACAGGAACACTGAAGCTTTCTTT. Encoded protein: CASSHDRNTEAFF.

This chain connects TRBV6-5 to TRBJ1-3, with D possibly matching TRBD1 (5 bases). Trimming removed 6 bases at V and 4 bases at J, with 7 bases between. The germline V gene encodes CDR1 MNHEY and CDR2 SVGAGI. The CDR3 length is 12 residues. CDR3 nucleotides: TGTGCCAGCAGGGAGGGGGGAAACACCATATATTTT. As protein: CASREGGNTIYF.

The V gene is TRBV29-1, the J gene TRBJ2-3, with D possibly TRBD2 on 6 matching bases. Trimming cost V 6 bases and J 2 bases, with 15 bases left between them. CDR1 SQVTM and CDR2 ANQGSEA come from the germline V gene. The CDR3 consists of 14 residues. The CDR3 DNA sequence: TGCAGCGTCGTCGGGCGGGGTGACACAGATACGCAGTATTTT. It encodes CSVVGRGDTDTQYF.

The chain combines TRBV2 with TRBJ2-5; TRBD2 is a possible D gene (6 bases). V lost 6 bases, J lost 4 bases, and 9 bases lay in between. The CDR3 covers 12 residues. The germline V gene has CDR1 SNHLY and CDR2 FYNNEI. CDR3 coding DNA: TGTGCCAGCAGGGAGGGAGGAGAGACCCAGTACTTC. Translated, it gives CASREGGETQYF.

V usage is TRBV5-4 and J usage is TRBJ2-3; 8 nucleotides agree with TRBD2. Trimming at V came to 3 bases and at J to 5 bases, leaving 11 bases not matched to a gene. CDR1 and CDR2 from the germline V gene are SGHNT and YYREEE (reference sequence). CDR3 length equals 16 residues. The chain's CDR3 is CASSSPGLGLGDTQYF. The CDR3 bases are TGTGCCAGCAGCTCTCCGGGACTAGGACTGGGAGATACGCAGTATTTT.